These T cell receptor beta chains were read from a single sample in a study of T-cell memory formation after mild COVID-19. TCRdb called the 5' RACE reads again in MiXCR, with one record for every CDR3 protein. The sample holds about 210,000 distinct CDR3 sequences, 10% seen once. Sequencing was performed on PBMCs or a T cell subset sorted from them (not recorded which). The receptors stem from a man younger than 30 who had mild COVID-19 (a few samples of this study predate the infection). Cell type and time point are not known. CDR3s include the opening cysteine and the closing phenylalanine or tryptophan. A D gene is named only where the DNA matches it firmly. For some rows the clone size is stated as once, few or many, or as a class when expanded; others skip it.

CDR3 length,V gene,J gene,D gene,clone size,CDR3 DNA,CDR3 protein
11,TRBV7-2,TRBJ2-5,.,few,TGTGCCAGCAGCTTTATAGAGACCCAGTACTTC,CASSFIETQYF
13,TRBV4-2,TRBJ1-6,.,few,TGTGCCAGCAGCCAAGATCTGTTCAACCCCCTCCACTTT,CASSQDLFNPLHF
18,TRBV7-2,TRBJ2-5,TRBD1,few,TGTGCCAGCAGTTCCCTAGGGGGACAGGGAAGAAGGCGAGAGACCCAGTACTTC,CASSSLGGQGRRRETQYF
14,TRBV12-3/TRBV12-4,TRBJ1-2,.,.,TGTGCCAGCAGATCACATCAGGGAGGAGGTGGCTACACCTTC,CASRSHQGGGGYTF
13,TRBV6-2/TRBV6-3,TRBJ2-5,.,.,TGTGCCAGCACGTTACGGCAGCCGGAGACCCAGTACTTC,CASTLRQPETQYF
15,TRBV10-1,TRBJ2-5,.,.,TGCGCCAGCAGTGAGTCTATGCCGGGGCGGAGTCCCCAGTACTTC,CASSESMPGRSPQYF
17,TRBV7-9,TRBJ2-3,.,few,TGTGCCAGCAGCCAGAGGGGCCGGGGGAGGCCCACAGATACGCAGTATTTT,CASSQRGRGRPTDTQYF
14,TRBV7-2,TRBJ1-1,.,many,TGTGCCAGCAGCCCCTCCTCGACGAACACTGAAGCTTTCTTT,CASSPSSTNTEAFF
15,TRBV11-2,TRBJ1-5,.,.,TGTGCCAGCAGCCTTGGTCGACAGGCCCATCAGCCCCAGCATTTT,CASSLGRQAHQPQHF
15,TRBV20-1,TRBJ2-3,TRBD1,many,TGCAGTGCTGGCAGACAGGGGGGGAGCACAGATACGCAGTATTTT,CSAGRQGGSTDTQYF
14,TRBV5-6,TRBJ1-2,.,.,TGTGCCAGCAGCTTGGACAGGGTTTTTGATGGCTACACCTTC,CASSLDRVFDGYTF
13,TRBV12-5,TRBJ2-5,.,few,TGTGCTAGTGGTCTGGTTGGGGGAGAGACCCAGTACTTC,CASGLVGGETQYF
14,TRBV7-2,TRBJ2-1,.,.,TGTGCCAGCAGCTTGTCAAACGGGTACAATGAGCAGTTCTTC,CASSLSNGYNEQFF
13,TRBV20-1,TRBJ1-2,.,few,TGCAGTGCTACCCTCATGGGACTTTATGGCTACACCTTC,CSATLMGLYGYTF